The TCR beta chain under discussion was sequenced for a study of cytomegalovirus exposure and HLA in healthy donors. Points from the study as a whole: In a later analysis, TCR beta V- and J-gene trimming showed a link to a missense DCLRE1C variant. The classifier was said to identify cytomegalovirus status with high specificity and sensitivity. In vitro testing confirmed three CMV-associated chains as specific for CMV antigens. The authors excluded some V segments, including TRBV6-2 and TRBV6-3, as indistinguishable.

This clone showed up just a few times. The antigen is undetermined. V was clipped by 4 bases and J by 0 bases; unmatched bases: 7. Germline V gene sequence: CDR1 SGHDT, CDR2 YYEEEE. This CDR3 has 16 amino acids. PCR employed 60 Vbeta and 13 Jbeta primers. Repertoires were generated with immunoSEQ multiplex PCR, while TCRdb's copy carries only in-frame clones and drops some. The repertoire holds over 150,000 clones, around 80% seen once, with about 2.4% in the top ten. J is TRBJ2-7 and V is TRBV5-6; 10 nucleotides align to TRBD1. The sequence was collected from a male donor in good health and CMV-seronegative. The sequenced sample consisted of PBMCs. The CDR3 nucleotides are TGTGCCAGCAGCCCAGACAGGGGGCTAATCTCCTACGAGCAGTACTTC. It codes for CASSPDRGLISYEQYF.